What follows is one T cell receptor beta chain and its context. The CDR3 sequence is 12 residues long. Germline V gene lookup returns CDR1 MNHNS and CDR2 SASEGT. The V end was cut by 3 bases, the J end by 7 bases, with 9 bases between. The data derive from a study of T cell responses to AZD1222 COVID-19 vaccine. Across the study: Second doses that came at about 4 or about 12 weeks were put together.

Clones were sequenced by immunoSEQ multiplex PCR, and TCRdb holds only the in-frame ones, with some missing. The sample includes about 120,000 clones, roughly nine tenths seen only once; the top ten take roughly 3%. The V call is TRBV6-1, the J call TRBJ1-2, with D hard to call. The specimen comprised peripheral blood, sampled on day 0 of AZD1222 vaccination. The receptor comes from an adult in good health. Here the CDR3 reads CASSEWGSGYTF. DNA of the CDR3: TGTGCCAGCAGTGAGTGGGGTTCTGGCTACACCTTC.